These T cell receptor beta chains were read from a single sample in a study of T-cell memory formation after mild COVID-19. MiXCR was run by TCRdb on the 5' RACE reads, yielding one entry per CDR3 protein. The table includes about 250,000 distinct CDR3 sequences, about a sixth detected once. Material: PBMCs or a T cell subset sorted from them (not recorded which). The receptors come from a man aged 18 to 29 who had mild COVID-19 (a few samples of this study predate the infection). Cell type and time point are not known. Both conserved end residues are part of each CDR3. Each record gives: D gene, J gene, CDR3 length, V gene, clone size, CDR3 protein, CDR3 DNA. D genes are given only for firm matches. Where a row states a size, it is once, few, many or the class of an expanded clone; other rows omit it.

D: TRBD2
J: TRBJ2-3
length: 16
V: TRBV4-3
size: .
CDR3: CASSQDLRGGADTQYF
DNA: TGCGCCAGCAGCCAAGATCTTCGCGGGGGGGCAGATACGCAGTATTTT

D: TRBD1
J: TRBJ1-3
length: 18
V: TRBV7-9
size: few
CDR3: CASSLATWTGPTGNTIYF
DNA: TGTGCCAGCAGCTTAGCCACCTGGACAGGGCCTACTGGAAACACCATATATTTT

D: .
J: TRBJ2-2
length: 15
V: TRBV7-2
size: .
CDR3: CASSSPRGNTGELFF
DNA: TGTGCCAGCAGCTCACCCCGGGGGAACACCGGGGAGCTGTTTTTT

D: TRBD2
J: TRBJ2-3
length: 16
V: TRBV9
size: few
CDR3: CASSVALAGGTDTQYF
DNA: TGTGCCAGCAGCGTAGCGCTAGCGGGGGGCACAGATACGCAGTATTTT

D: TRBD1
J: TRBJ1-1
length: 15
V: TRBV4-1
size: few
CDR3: CASSRPGTGNTEAFF
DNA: TGCGCCAGCAGCCGTCCCGGGACAGGGAACACTGAAGCTTTCTTT

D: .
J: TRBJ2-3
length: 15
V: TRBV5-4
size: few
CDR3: CASSLAQGGTDTQYF
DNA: TGTGCCAGCAGCTTGGCACAGGGAGGCACAGATACGCAGTATTTT

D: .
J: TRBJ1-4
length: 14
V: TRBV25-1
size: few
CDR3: CASSESVLNEKLFF
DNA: TGTGCCAGCAGTGAATCGGTTCTTAATGAAAAACTGTTTTTT

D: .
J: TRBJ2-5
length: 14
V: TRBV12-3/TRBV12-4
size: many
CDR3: CASTLRLLDETQYF
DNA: TGTGCCAGCACCCTGAGGCTATTGGACGAGACCCAGTACTTC

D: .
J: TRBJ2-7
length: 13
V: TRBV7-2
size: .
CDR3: CASSLFVGYEQYF
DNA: TGTGCCAGCAGCTTATTTGTAGGCTACGAGCAGTACTTC

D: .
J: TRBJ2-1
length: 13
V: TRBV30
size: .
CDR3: CAWSASYKGEQFF
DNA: TGTGCCTGGAGTGCCTCGTATAAGGGTGAGCAGTTCTTC

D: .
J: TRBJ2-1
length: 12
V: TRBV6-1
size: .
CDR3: CASSETRRSEFF
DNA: TGTGCCAGCAGTGAAACGAGGAGGTCGGAGTTCTTC

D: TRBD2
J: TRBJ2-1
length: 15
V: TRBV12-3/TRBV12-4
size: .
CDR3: CASSAQAGGYNEQFF
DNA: TGTGCCAGCAGTGCCCAGGCGGGGGGATACAATGAGCAGTTCTTC

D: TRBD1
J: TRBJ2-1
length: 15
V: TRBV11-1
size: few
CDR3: CASSLIGDRAYEQFF
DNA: TGTGCCAGCAGCCTGATAGGGGACAGGGCGTATGAGCAGTTCTTC

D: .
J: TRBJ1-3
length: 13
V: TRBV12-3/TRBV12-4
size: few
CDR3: CASSLPSGNTIYF
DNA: TGTGCCAGCAGTTTGCCATCTGGAAACACCATATATTTT

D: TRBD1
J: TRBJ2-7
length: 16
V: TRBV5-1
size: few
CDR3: CASSDGQGLRRYEQYF
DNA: TGCGCCAGCAGCGATGGACAGGGACTGAGGAGGTACGAGCAGTACTTC

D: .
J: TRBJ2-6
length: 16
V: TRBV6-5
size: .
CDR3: CASSYFAGAGANVLTF
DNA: TGTGCCAGCAGTTACTTTGCAGGGGCTGGGGCCAACGTCCTGACTTTC

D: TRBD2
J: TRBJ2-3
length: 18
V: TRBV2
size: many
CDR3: CASSKIAVVAGGTDTQYF
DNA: TGTGCCAGCAGTAAAATTGCGGTCGTAGCGGGGGGCACAGATACGCAGTATTTT

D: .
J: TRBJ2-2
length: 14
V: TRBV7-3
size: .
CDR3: CASSFWANTGELFF
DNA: TGTGCCAGCAGCTTCTGGGCCAACACCGGGGAGCTGTTTTTT